These 29 T cell receptor beta chains share one sample of origin, sequenced in a study of cytomegalovirus exposure and HLA in healthy donors. PCR amplification relied on 60 Vbeta primers (plus 13 Jbeta primers). Clones were sequenced by immunoSEQ multiplex PCR, and TCRdb holds only the in-frame ones, with some missing. The table records some 99,000 clones, around 72% of them present only once. Material for sequencing was PBMCs. The receptors derive from a male donor in good health and CMV-seronegative.

The chain uses TRBV27 and TRBJ2-1; 8 nucleotides match TRBD2. This CDR3 has 17 residues. Trimming cost V 3 bases and J 5 bases; bases outside gene matches: 12. The germline V gene encodes CDR1 MNHEY and CDR2 SMNVEV (reference sequence). The CDR3: CASSFPRSGGGHNEQFF. CDR3 in DNA: TGTGCCAGCAGTTTCCCTCGGAGCGGGGGCGGGCACAATGAGCAGTTCTTC.

V gene TRBV2 combines with J gene TRBJ1-2; 10 bases are shared with TRBD1. J lost 6 bases, V lost 7 bases, and 14 bases had no gene match. CDR1 is SNHLY and CDR2 is FYNNEI in the germline V gene. CDR3 length equals 16 residues. In DNA, the CDR3 is TGTGCCAGCACGGCCCGGGACAGGGGCGGGAGAAATGGCTACACCTTC. Translating it yields CASTARDRGGRNGYTF.

The chain joins TRBV11-2 to TRBJ1-5, with D possibly being TRBD1 (6 bases). The CDR3 length is 13 residues. From germline, CDR1 is SGHAT and CDR2 FQNNGV. The V end was cut by 5 bases, the J end by 7 bases, with 12 bases between. The CDR3 nucleotides are TGTGCCAGCAGCCCCGGGACAAAGCAGCCCCAGCATTTT. Translated, it gives CASSPGTKQPQHF.

The V and J genes are TRBV5-8 and TRBJ2-3; 7 bases agree with TRBD1. This CDR3 is built from 17 residues. Germline V CDR1 and CDR2: SGHTS, YDEGEE. J lost 2 bases, V lost 3 bases, and 12 bases had no gene match. CDR3: CASSSLQGSATTDTQYF. DNA for the CDR3: TGTGCCAGCAGCTCCCTACAGGGGTCCGCCACCACAGATACGCAGTATTTT.

This rearrangement joins TRBV10-3 to TRBJ2-7, with 10 positions matching TRBD1. CDR3 length equals 13 residues. V lost 5 bases to trimming and J lost 7 bases; unmatched junction nucleotides: 5. Germline V gives CDR1 ENHRY, CDR2 SYGVKD. The CDR3 protein is CAISSRDRGEQYF. The CDR3 nucleotides are TGTGCCATCAGTTCCCGGGACAGGGGAGAGCAGTACTTC.

The chain is built from TRBV4-1 and TRBJ1-2; D is ambiguous. V lost 6 bases and J lost 3, with 11 bases in between. Germline CDR1 is MGHRA and CDR2 is YSYEKL. CDR3 length: 13 residues. This CDR3 is CASRSGNDYGYTF. CDR3 nucleotides: TGCGCCAGCAGGTCGGGGAACGACTATGGCTACACCTTC.

The rearrangement links TRBV5-1 to TRBJ2-7; TRBD2 matches at 9 bases. The CDR3 covers 15 residues. V lost 5 bases to trimming and J lost 3 bases; unmatched junction nucleotides: 9. Per the germline V gene, CDR1 is SGHRS and CDR2 is YFSETQ. The CDR3 sequence: CASSGGEREVYEQYF. CDR3 in DNA: TGCGCCAGCAGTGGGGGGGAGCGGGAGGTCTACGAGCAGTACTTC.

In nucleotides, the CDR3 is TGTGCCAGCAGACCCAGACAGTACACAGATACGCAGTATTTT. Amino acid sequence: CASRPRQYTDTQYF. This sequence joins TRBV28 and TRBJ2-3; maybe TRBD1 (5 bases). CDR1 is MDHEN, CDR2 SYDVKM, per germline. CDR3 length equals 14 residues. Deletions cut 6 bases from V and 2 bases from J, with 12 bases between.

This clone occurred a few times. This chain uses TRBV18 with TRBJ1-1, with no clear D. V was pared by 2 bases and J by 1 base, with 14 bases between. The CDR3 contains 16 residues. The germline V gene encodes CDR1 KGHSH and CDR2 LQKENI. The CDR3 loop reads CASSPRPGIRNTEAFF. CDR3 DNA sequence: TGTGCCAGCTCACCAAGACCGGGAATCCGGAACACTGAAGCTTTCTTT.

The chain joins TRBV5-4 to TRBJ2-2, with D possibly matching TRBD2 (5 bases). CDR1 is SGHNT and CDR2 is YYREEE in the germline V gene (reference sequence). The germline V and J ends were trimmed by 7 bases and 1 base, with 11 bases remaining between them. This CDR3 has 14 residues. Here the CDR3 reads CASYEGGNTGELFF. The CDR3 DNA reads TGTGCCAGCTATGAGGGTGGGAACACCGGGGAGCTGTTTTTT.

This clone appeared a few times. The rearrangement joins TRBV18 to TRBJ1-5; D not resolved. Looked up from germline, CDR1 is KGHSH and CDR2 is LQKENI. This CDR3 spans 13 amino acids. Trimming stripped 4 bases from V and 6 bases from J, with 10 bases between. This CDR3 reads CASSQGEAQPQHF. The CDR3 bases are TGTGCCAGCTCACAGGGAGAAGCTCAGCCCCAGCATTTT.

The chain links TRBV5-1 to TRBJ2-7; the D gene is possibly TRBD1 (6 bases). The CDR3 length is 15 residues. The germline CDR1 and CDR2 sequences are SGHRS and YFSETQ. Trimming removed 4 bases from V and 0 bases from J, with 14 bases in between. DNA of the CDR3: TGCGCCAGCAGCCCACCGGGACACCGCTCCTACGAGCAGTACTTC. It specifies CASSPPGHRSYEQYF.

The chain recombines TRBV5-1 with TRBJ2-7, with 14 bases aligning to TRBD2. With V trimmed by 4 bases and J by 1 base, 7 bases remained unmatched. This CDR3 has 17 amino acids. The germline gives CDR1 SGHRS, CDR2 YFSETQ. CDR3 region: CASSAGTSGSPSYEQYF. The CDR3 DNA reads TGCGCCAGCAGCGCCGGGACTAGCGGGAGCCCTTCCTACGAGCAGTACTTC.

V usage is TRBV5-6 and J usage is TRBJ2-5; 8 bases are shared with TRBD1. CDR1 and CDR2 (germline): SGHDT, YYEEEE. Trimming removed 0 bases from V and 4 bases from J; junction bases left unmatched: 2. This CDR3 spans 14 amino acids. The CDR3 sequence: CASSLGQGIETQYF. In nucleotides, the CDR3 is TGTGCCAGCAGCTTGGGACAGGGGATAGAGACCCAGTACTTC.

The rearrangement joins TRBV7-9 to TRBJ2-1, with D hard to call. The V end was cut by 4 bases, the J end by 8 bases, with 15 bases between. In germline, CDR1 is SEHNR, CDR2 FQNEAQ (reference sequence). There are 14 residues in the CDR3. The CDR3 DNA is TGTGCCAGCAGCTCGGTATCGGGTCGGGATGAGCAGTTCTTC. Translation: CASSSVSGRDEQFF.

This chain joins TRBV30 and TRBJ1-1, with TRBD1 matching 8 bases. In germline, CDR1 is GTSNPN, CDR2 SVGIG (reference sequence). After removal of 3 bases from V and 7 bases from J, the junction contained 10 bases not matched to a gene. This CDR3 comprises 14 residues. This CDR3 is CAWSADRGRGEAFF. As DNA, the CDR3 is TGTGCCTGGAGCGCTGACAGGGGTCGGGGTGAAGCTTTCTTT. The variable domain in full, with the rest retrieved from reference TRBV30 and TRBJ1-1, is SQTIHQWPATLVQPVGSPLSLECTVEGTSNPNLYWYRQAAGRGLQLLFYSVGIGQISSEVPQNLSASRPQDRQFILSSKKLLLSDSGFYLCAWSADRGRGEAFFGQGTRLTVV.

V usage is TRBV28 and J usage is TRBJ2-3; a possible D gene is TRBD1 (5 bases). The CDR3 is made up of 14 amino acids. Germline loops: CDR1 MDHEN, CDR2 SYDVKM. V was trimmed by 1 base and J by 4 bases, leaving 9 bases between them. CDR3 coding DNA: TGTGCCAGCAGTTTATTCCAGGGATCAGATACGCAGTATTTT. Its protein is CASSLFQGSDTQYF.

The rearrangement links TRBV6-5 to TRBJ1-5, with 8 bases lining up with TRBD1. The CDR3 is 14 residues long. V lost 10 bases, J lost 5 bases, and 10 bases stayed unmatched. The germline V gene has CDR1 MNHEY and CDR2 SVGAGI. CDR3 DNA sequence: TGTGCCACCGGGACAGGATTACTGGATCAGCCCCAGCATTTT. Its protein product is CATGTGLLDQPQHF.

The chain couples TRBV19 to TRBJ2-3; no firm D call. From germline, CDR1 is LNHDA and CDR2 SQIVND (reference sequence). V lost 3 bases, J lost 2 bases, and 18 bases lay in between. The CDR3 loop spans 17 amino acids. The CDR3 region is CASSMNLYQKNTDTQYF. The CDR3 coding sequence is TGTGCCAGTAGTATGAACCTGTACCAGAAAAACACAGATACGCAGTATTTT.

The chain has TRBV28 and TRBJ2-7, with unresolved D. Germline assignment: CDR1 MDHEN and CDR2 SYDVKM. This CDR3 is 13 amino acids long. V lost 4 bases and J lost 4, with 11 bases in between. The chain's CDR3 is CASSSLVWYEQYF. DNA for the CDR3: TGTGCCAGCAGTTCCTTAGTTTGGTACGAGCAGTACTTC.

This clone showed up just once. The chain employs TRBV28 and TRBJ2-1, with 10 bases identical to TRBD2. After removal of 5 bases from V and 8 bases from J, the junction contained 18 bases not matched to a gene. CDR3 length: 18 residues. CDR1 and CDR2 (germline): MDHEN, SYDVKM. The CDR3 region is CASSPRWGAGGKPDEQFF. Written as DNA, the CDR3 is TGTGCCAGCAGTCCGAGGTGGGGAGCGGGAGGGAAGCCCGATGAGCAGTTCTTC.

J is TRBJ1-5 and V is TRBV6-4, with no clear D. Germline values: CDR1 MRHNA, CDR2 SNTAGT. V lost 5 bases and J 0 bases, leaving 5 bases between the germline ends. The CDR3 sequence is 13 residues long. CDR3 protein: CASSQDSNQPQHF. CDR3 coding DNA: TGTGCCAGCAGTCAGGATAGCAATCAGCCCCAGCATTTT.

This clone came up a few times. This chain joins TRBV7-2 and TRBJ2-3, with TRBD2 matching 12 bases. The J segment lost 3 bases and the V segment lost 6 bases, leaving 4 bases of the junction unmatched. CDR3 length: 15 residues. Germline loops: CDR1 SGHTA, CDR2 FQGNSA. DNA for the CDR3: TGTGCCAGCAGTCCTAGCGGGAGGGCGACAGATACGCAGTATTTT. Its translation is CASSPSGRATDTQYF.

The V gene is TRBV18, the J gene TRBJ2-7, with 11 positions matching TRBD1. The V segment lost 4 bases and the J segment 1 base; nucleotides outside the gene matches: 3. This CDR3 has 15 amino acids. Germline CDR1 and CDR2: KGHSH and LQKENI. The CDR3 coding sequence is TGTGCCAGCTCACTCGGGACAGGGGGATCCTACGAGCAGTACTTC. This codes for CASSLGTGGSYEQYF.

The J gene is TRBJ1-2, the V gene TRBV27; 7 bases match TRBD1. Unmatched junction bases numbered 8, after V lost 6 bases and J lost 7 bases. This CDR3 contains 13 residues. Germline values: CDR1 MNHEY, CDR2 SMNVEV (reference sequence). This chain's CDR3 is CASSPGQFCGYTF. The CDR3, as DNA: TGTGCCAGCAGCCCGGGACAGTTCTGTGGCTACACCTTC.

This clone was counted once. J is TRBJ1-1 and V is TRBV7-9; D unresolved. CDR3 size: 13 residues. The germline CDR1 and CDR2 sequences are SEHNR and FQNEAQ (reference sequence). Trimming cost V 6 bases and J 0 bases, with 8 bases left between them. The CDR3 here is CASRPTVNTEAFF. CDR3 bases: TGTGCCAGCAGGCCCACAGTGAACACTGAAGCTTTCTTT.

CDR3 nucleotides: TGTGCCAGCAGCGCCGGGATTCTCTACTACGAGCAGTACTTC. Translated, it gives CASSAGILYYEQYF. V usage is TRBV7-9 and J usage is TRBJ2-7; perhaps TRBD2 as D (5 bases). V lost 5 bases to trimming and J lost 3 bases, with 14 bases between them. CDR1 and CDR2 from the germline V gene are SEHNR and FQNEAQ (reference sequence). The CDR3 is 14 residues long.

The J gene is TRBJ1-1, the V gene TRBV29-1; D perhaps matches TRBD1 (5 bases). This CDR3 is built from 11 residues. Germline lookup yields CDR1 SQVTM and CDR2 ANQGSEA. V lost 7 bases and J lost 4, with 10 bases in between. The CDR3 region has the DNA TGCAGCGGCGGGGCCGCCACTGAAGCTTTCTTT. It translates to CSGGAATEAFF.

The gene calls are TRBV19 and TRBJ1-2; 7 bases line up with TRBD1. CDR3 length: 15 amino acids. The germline V gene encodes CDR1 LNHDA and CDR2 SQIVND (reference sequence). The V segment lost 3 bases and the J segment 2 bases; nucleotides outside the gene matches: 6. The CDR3: CASSIYDRANYGYTF. CDR3 sequence (DNA): TGTGCCAGTAGTATCTACGACAGGGCAAACTATGGCTACACCTTC.